This T cell receptor (beta chain) derives from a study of T cells in localized non-small cell lung cancer. The study's findings and limits: The tumor had only one region sequenced, so heterogeneity remains possible.

Comments on this clone: What it recognizes is unknown.

Sequencing used immunoSEQ multiplex PCR; TCRdb keeps in-frame clones, though not all of them. The table has about 15,000 clones, 75% to 90% seen once. V shed 7 bases and J shed 1 base, with 14 bases lying between them. The length of the CDR3 is 15 residues. Germline V lookup: CDR1 LNHDA, CDR2 SQIVND (reference sequence). The V call is TRBV19, the J call TRBJ2-1; D uncertain. The TCR was taken from a female donor of 60 years or more with stage I squamous cell lung carcinoma. This material consisted of peripheral blood, taken before any cancer treatment. The CDR3 DNA is TGTGCCAGTACCCTCAGGTGGGCGTCCTACAATGAGCAGTTCTTC. Translation gives CASTLRWASYNEQFF.